The rows below give T cell receptor beta chains drawn from one sample of a study of read filtering for tumor transcriptome and immune sequencing. A single record per CDR3 protein comes from TCRdb applying MiXCR to the reads. The table shows roughly 90,000 distinct CDR3 sequences, with 20% to 25% occurring only once. The sample was a population of CD138-negative cells sorted from bone marrow. Source of these receptors: a donor over 35 with multiple myeloma. CDR3s include the opening cysteine and the closing phenylalanine or tryptophan. The D gene is left open where the match is weak. Size tells how often a clone was seen (once, few, many) or the class of an expanded clone, and some rows leave it out.

v_gene	d_gene	j_gene	abundance	CDR3aa	CDR3nt
TRBV5-1	TRBD2	TRBJ2-7	few	CASRRPGGYEQYF	TGCGCCAGCAGACGACCGGGAGGCTACGAGCAGTACTTC
TRBV11-3	-	TRBJ2-2	many	CASSYNTGELFF	TGTGCCAGCAGCTACAACACCGGGGAGCTGTTTTTT
TRBV20-1	-	TRBJ1-4	few	CSARALDSYEKLFF	TGCAGTGCTAGAGCCCTGGACAGTTATGAAAAACTGTTTTTT
TRBV6-5	-	TRBJ2-5	many	CASSEHRVIQETQYF	TGTGCCAGCAGTGAACACCGGGTTATCCAAGAGACCCAGTACTTC
TRBV19	-	TRBJ2-5	many	CASSMGGAQTQYF	TGTGCCAGTAGTATGGGGGGCGCGCAGACCCAGTACTTC
TRBV5-1	TRBD1	TRBJ2-5	many	CASSSAGQGRETQYF	TGCGCCAGCAGCTCAGCGGGACAGGGAAGGGAGACCCAGTACTTC
TRBV19	-	TRBJ1-5	many	CASNEQGRSNQPQHF	TGTGCCAGCAATGAACAGGGACGGAGCAATCAGCCCCAGCATTTT
TRBV6-5	-	TRBJ1-1	many	CASRTSFLNTEAFF	TGTGCCAGCAGAACCAGTTTTTTGAACACTGAAGCTTTCTTT
TRBV11-2	-	TRBJ1-4	many	CASSPTREKLFF	TGTGCCAGCAGCCCGACGCGGGAAAAACTGTTTTTT
TRBV3-1	-	TRBJ2-2	-	CASSLGQMNTRELFF	TGTGCCAGCAGCCTCGGACAGATGAACACCAGGGAGCTGTTTTTT
TRBV12-3/TRBV12-4	-	TRBJ2-1	many	CASRSRGAREQFF	TGTGCCAGCCGATCAAGGGGGGCTCGGGAGCAGTTCTTC
TRBV7-9	TRBD1	TRBJ2-7	many	CASSRLGQGNNEQYF	TGTGCCAGCAGCCGACTGGGACAGGGTAATAACGAGCAGTACTTC
TRBV2	TRBD1	TRBJ2-7	many	CASSGGQTYEQYF	TGTGCCAGCAGTGGGGGACAGACCTACGAGCAGTACTTC
TRBV9	-	TRBJ2-1	many	CASSVDPSGYNEQFF	TGTGCCAGCAGCGTAGATCCCTCAGGATACAATGAGCAGTTCTTC
TRBV28	-	TRBJ1-1	once	CASSAHGKNSEAFF	TGTGCCAGCAGTGCCCATGGGAAGAACTCTGAAGCTTTCTTT
TRBV28	-	TRBJ1-1	-	CASSPPQRGTEAFF	TGTGCCAGCAGCCCACCGCAAAGGGGCACTGAAGCTTTCTTT
TRBV5-1	TRBD1	TRBJ1-4	many	CASSLGQGLEKLFF	TGCGCCAGCAGCCTGGGACAGGGGTTGGAAAAACTGTTTTTT
TRBV6-2/TRBV6-3	-	TRBJ2-1	many	CASSYSGTGLSSSYNEQFF	TGTGCCAGCAGTTACTCGGGGACGGGACTGTCCAGCTCCTACAATGAGCAGTTCTTC
TRBV5-1	-	TRBJ2-5	many	CASSQEVGRETQYF	TGCGCCAGCAGCCAGGAGGTGGGACGAGAGACCCAGTACTTC
TRBV18	TRBD1	TRBJ2-7	-	CASSPLGQGGEQYF	TGTGCCAGCTCACCACTGGGACAGGGGGGCGAGCAGTACTTC
TRBV19	TRBD1	TRBJ1-1	few	CASSPPQGTRTEAFF	TGTGCCAGTAGTCCTCCACAGGGGACGAGGACTGAAGCTTTCTTT
TRBV12-3/TRBV12-4	-	TRBJ1-5	many	CASSFMRGNQPQHF	TGTGCCAGCAGTTTCATGAGGGGAAATCAGCCCCAGCATTTT
TRBV7-3	-	TRBJ2-6	few	CASSLTPPSSGANVLTF	TGTGCCAGCAGCTTAACGCCCCCAAGCTCTGGGGCCAACGTCCTGACTTTC
TRBV6-1	TRBD2	TRBJ2-1	medium-sized	CASRLAGNEQFF	TGTGCCAGCAGGTTAGCGGGGAATGAGCAGTTCTTC
TRBV28	TRBD2	TRBJ2-1	many	CASSFPGLAGSRSSYNEQFF	TGTGCCAGCAGTTTCCCGGGACTAGCGGGGTCCCGGAGCTCCTACAATGAGCAGTTCTTC
TRBV20-1	TRBD1	TRBJ2-1	few	CSTTGGSYNEQFF	TGCAGTACGACAGGGGGCTCCTACAATGAGCAGTTCTTC
TRBV29-1	-	TRBJ1-3	many	CSVEVVGGNTIYF	TGCAGCGTTGAAGTAGTCGGGGGGAACACCATATATTTT
TRBV5-1	-	TRBJ2-1	few	CASREGGGYNEQFF	TGCGCCAGCAGAGAGGGGGGCGGCTACAATGAGCAGTTCTTC
TRBV5-1	TRBD1	TRBJ2-7	many	CASSLAGQLLYEQYF	TGCGCCAGCAGCTTGGCGGGACAGCTCCTATACGAGCAGTACTTC
TRBV6-2/TRBV6-3	-	TRBJ1-5	few	CASSYIQGPQPQHF	TGTGCCAGCAGTTACATCCAGGGTCCCCAGCCCCAGCATTTT
TRBV3-1	TRBD2	TRBJ2-7	many	CASSPPRGSSYEQYF	TGTGCCAGCAGTCCGCCGCGGGGGAGCTCCTACGAGCAGTACTTC
TRBV28	-	TRBJ1-4	many	CASRTISGKLFF	TGTGCCAGCAGGACTATTAGTGGAAAACTGTTTTTT
TRBV5-5	TRBD1	TRBJ2-1	many	CASSSWTGNNEQFF	TGTGCCAGCAGCTCCTGGACAGGGAACAATGAGCAGTTCTTC
TRBV20-1	-	TRBJ2-2	many	CSALDRSNTGELFF	TGCAGTGCTCTCGACAGATCGAACACCGGGGAGCTGTTTTTT
TRBV21-1	-	TRBJ2-2	many	CASSKGRDGIVAGELFF	TGTGCCAGCAGCAAAGGGAGGGATGGTATTGTGGCCGGGGAGCTGTTTTTT
TRBV27	-	TRBJ1-5	many	CASSSRGQQPQHF	TGTGCCAGCAGTAGTAGGGGTCAACAGCCCCAGCATTTT
TRBV20-1	-	TRBJ1-4	few	CSASNWEDEKLFF	TGCAGTGCTAGTAACTGGGAGGATGAAAAACTGTTTTTT
TRBV12-3/TRBV12-4	TRBD1	TRBJ2-2	-	CASGRGDRGCGIRTGELFF	TGTGCCAGCGGGCGAGGGGACAGGGGGTGCGGCATTCGCACCGGGGAGCTGTTTTTT
TRBV27	TRBD2	TRBJ2-3	few	CASSPAGGPPRQYF	TGTGCCAGCAGTCCGGCGGGGGGGCCACCCCGGCAGTATTTT
TRBV29-1	-	TRBJ1-1	many	CSVPRPAGNTEAFF	TGCAGCGTCCCCCGACCCGCTGGGAACACTGAAGCTTTCTTT
TRBV20-1	-	TRBJ1-1	many	CSASGAGNTEAFF	TGCAGTGCTAGTGGTGCGGGGAACACTGAAGCTTTCTTT
TRBV5-1	-	TRBJ1-1	few	CASSLGGPTVAFF	TGCGCCAGCAGCTTAGGGGGGCCCACTGTAGCTTTCTTT
TRBV18	TRBD1	TRBJ2-7	many	CASSPTGSDHEQYF	TGTGCCAGCTCACCGACAGGGAGCGACCACGAGCAGTACTTC
TRBV18	-	TRBJ2-7	many	CASSDDSYEQYF	TGTGCCAGCTCAGACGACAGCTACGAGCAGTACTTC
TRBV27	TRBD1	TRBJ2-1	many	CASSLHRGQGLTYNEQFF	TGTGCCAGCAGTTTACACCGGGGACAGGGTTTGACCTACAATGAGCAGTTCTTC
TRBV5-8	-	TRBJ2-3	many	CASSTHEGGSLGTQYF	TGTGCCAGCAGCACTCACGAGGGGGGCTCACTGGGCACGCAGTATTTT
TRBV28	-	TRBJ2-7	many	CASSAAVSSYEQYF	TGTGCCAGCAGTGCCGCGGTGAGCTCCTACGAGCAGTACTTC
TRBV11-2	-	TRBJ2-7	-	CASSLGRGVGEQYF	TGTGCCAGCAGCTTAGGGCGGGGAGTAGGCGAGCAGTACTTC
TRBV7-2	-	TRBJ1-2	many	CASSLVATTPLYGYTF	TGTGCCAGCAGCTTAGTGGCGACCACACCCCTCTATGGCTACACCTTC